Described below is a single TCR beta chain sequence and its context. All donors came from Russia, were Caucasian and healthy, and spanned ages about 6 to 95. The data were taken from a study of blood T cells in healthy people across ages. Primers used in a second PCR of about 6 to 12 cycles were a sample-barcoded 5' primer and a J-beta primer mix. TCRdb recomputed calls from the 5' RACE reads with MiXCR, one row per CDR3 protein. The table includes around 940,000 distinct CDR3 sequences, just over 50% detected once. CDR3 length: 14 amino acids. Germline values: CDR1 ENHRY, CDR2 SYGVKD. The V segment lost 6 bases and the J segment 3 bases; nucleotides outside the gene matches: 6.

J is TRBJ2-5 and V is TRBV10-3, with 8 bases identical to TRBD1. This clonotype was sampled from a woman in her fifties or sixties in good health. Material for sequencing was blood. CDR3: CAISPAGQEETQYF. The CDR3 nucleotides read TGTGCCATCAGCCCCGCGGGACAGGAAGAGACCCAGTACTTC.